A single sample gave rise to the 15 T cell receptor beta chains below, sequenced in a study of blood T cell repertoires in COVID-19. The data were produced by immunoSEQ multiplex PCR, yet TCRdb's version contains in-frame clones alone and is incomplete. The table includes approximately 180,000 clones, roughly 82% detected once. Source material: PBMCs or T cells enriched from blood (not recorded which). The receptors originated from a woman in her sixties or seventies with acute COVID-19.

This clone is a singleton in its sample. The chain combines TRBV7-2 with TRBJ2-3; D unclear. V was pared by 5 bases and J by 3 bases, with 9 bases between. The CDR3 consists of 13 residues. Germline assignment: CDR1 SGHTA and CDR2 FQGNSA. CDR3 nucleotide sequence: TGTGCCAGCAGCCCGCCAGGTACAGATACGCAGTATTTT. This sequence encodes CASSPPGTDTQYF.

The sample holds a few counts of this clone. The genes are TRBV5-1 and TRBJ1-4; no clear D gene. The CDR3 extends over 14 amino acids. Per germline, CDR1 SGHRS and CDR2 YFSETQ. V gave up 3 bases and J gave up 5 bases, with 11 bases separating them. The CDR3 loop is CASSSRNGNEKLFF. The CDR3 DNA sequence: TGCGCCAGCAGCTCCCGTAACGGGAATGAAAAACTGTTTTTT. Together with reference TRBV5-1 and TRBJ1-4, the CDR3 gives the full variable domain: KAGVTQTPRYLIKTRGQQVTLSCSPISGHRSVSWYQQTPGQGLQFLFEYFSETQRNKGNFPGRFSGRQFSNSRSEMNVSTLELGDSALYLCASSSRNGNEKLFFGSGTQLSVL.

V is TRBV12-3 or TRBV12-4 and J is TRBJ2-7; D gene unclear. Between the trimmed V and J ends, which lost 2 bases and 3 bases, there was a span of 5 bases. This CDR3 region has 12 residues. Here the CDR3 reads CASSLPNYEQYV. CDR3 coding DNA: TGTGCCAGCAGTTTACCCAACTACGAGCAGTACGTC.

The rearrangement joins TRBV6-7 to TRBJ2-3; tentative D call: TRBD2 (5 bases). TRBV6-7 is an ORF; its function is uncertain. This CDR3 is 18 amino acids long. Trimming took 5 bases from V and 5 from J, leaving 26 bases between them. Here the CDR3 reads CASSPPPKGVSLKDTQYF. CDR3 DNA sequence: TGTGCCAGCAGTCCGCCCCCGAAGGGAGTAAGTTTAAAAGATACGCAGTATTTT.

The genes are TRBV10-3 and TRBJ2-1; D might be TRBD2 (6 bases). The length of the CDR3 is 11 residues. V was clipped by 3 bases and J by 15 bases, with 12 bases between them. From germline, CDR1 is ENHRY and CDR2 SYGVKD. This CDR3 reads CAISDPGLVFF. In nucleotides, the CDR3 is TGTGCCATCAGTGACCCGGGACTGGTGTTCTTC.

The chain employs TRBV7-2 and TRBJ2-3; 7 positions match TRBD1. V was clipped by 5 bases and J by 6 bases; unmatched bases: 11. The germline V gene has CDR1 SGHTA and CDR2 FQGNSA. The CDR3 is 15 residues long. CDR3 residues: CASSPTGDSVDTQYF. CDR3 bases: TGTGCCAGCAGCCCAACAGGGGATTCGGTTGATACGCAGTATTTT. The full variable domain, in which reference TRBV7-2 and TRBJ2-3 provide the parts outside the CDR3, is GAGVSQSPSNKVTEKGKDVELRCDPISGHTALYWYRQSLGQGLEFLIYFQGNSAPDKSGLPSDRFSAERTGGSVSTLTIQRTQQEDSAVYLCASSPTGDSVDTQYFGPGTRLTVL.

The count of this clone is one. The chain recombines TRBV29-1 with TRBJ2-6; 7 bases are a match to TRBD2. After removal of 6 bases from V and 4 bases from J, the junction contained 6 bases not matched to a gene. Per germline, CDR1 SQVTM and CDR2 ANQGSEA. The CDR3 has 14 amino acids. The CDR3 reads CSVGLVSGANVLTF. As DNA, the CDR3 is TGCAGCGTCGGACTAGTTTCCGGGGCCAACGTCCTGACTTTC.

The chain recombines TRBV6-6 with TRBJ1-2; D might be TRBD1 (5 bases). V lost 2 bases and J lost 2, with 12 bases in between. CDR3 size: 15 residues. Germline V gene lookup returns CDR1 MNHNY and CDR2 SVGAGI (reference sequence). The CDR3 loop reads CASSYEGGTNYGYTF. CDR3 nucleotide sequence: TGTGCCAGCAGTTACGAGGGAGGGACCAACTATGGCTACACCTTC.

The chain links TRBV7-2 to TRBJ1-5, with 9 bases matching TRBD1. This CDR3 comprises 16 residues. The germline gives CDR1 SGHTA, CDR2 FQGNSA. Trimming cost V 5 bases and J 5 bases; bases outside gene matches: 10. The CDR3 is CASSPDGQGNDQPQHF. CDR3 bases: TGTGCCAGCAGCCCTGACGGACAGGGGAACGATCAGCCCCAGCATTTT.

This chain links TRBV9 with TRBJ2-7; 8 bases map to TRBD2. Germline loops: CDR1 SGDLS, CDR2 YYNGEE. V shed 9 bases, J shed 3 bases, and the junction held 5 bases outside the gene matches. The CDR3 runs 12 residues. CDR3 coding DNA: TGTGCCATGATTAGCGGGGACTACGAGCAGTACGTC. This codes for CAMISGDYEQYV.

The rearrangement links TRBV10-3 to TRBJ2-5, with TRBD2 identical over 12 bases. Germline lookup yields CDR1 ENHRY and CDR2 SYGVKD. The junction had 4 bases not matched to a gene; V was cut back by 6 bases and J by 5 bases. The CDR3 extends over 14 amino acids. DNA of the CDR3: TGTGCCATCAGCCTAGCGGGAGGGGGGGAGACCCAGTACTTC. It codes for CAISLAGGGETQYF.

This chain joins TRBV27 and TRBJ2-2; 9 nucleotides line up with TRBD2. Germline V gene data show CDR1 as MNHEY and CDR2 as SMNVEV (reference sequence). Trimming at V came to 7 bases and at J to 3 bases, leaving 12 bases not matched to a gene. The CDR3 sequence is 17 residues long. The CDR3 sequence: CASTPRGGGAYTGELFF. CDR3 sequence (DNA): TGTGCCAGCACTCCCCGGGGCGGGGGGGCCTACACCGGGGAGCTGTTTTTT.

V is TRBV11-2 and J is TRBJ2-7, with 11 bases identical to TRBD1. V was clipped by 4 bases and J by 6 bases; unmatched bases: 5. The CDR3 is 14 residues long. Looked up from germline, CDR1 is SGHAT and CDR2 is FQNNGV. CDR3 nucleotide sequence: TGTGCCAGCAGCTCCCGGACAGGGGGCGTCGAGCAGTACTTC. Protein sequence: CASSSRTGGVEQYF.

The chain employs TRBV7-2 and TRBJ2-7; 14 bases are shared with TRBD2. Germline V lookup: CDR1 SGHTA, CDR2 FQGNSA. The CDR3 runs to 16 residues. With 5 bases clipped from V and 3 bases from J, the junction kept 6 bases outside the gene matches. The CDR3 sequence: CASSLRTSGRFYEQYF. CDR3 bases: TGTGCCAGCAGCCTACGGACTAGCGGGAGGTTCTACGAGCAGTACTTC.

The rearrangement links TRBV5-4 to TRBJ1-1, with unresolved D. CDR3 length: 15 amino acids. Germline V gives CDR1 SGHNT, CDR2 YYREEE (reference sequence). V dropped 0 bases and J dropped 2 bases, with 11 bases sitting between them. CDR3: CASSLDPKTNTEAFF. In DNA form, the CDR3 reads TGTGCCAGCAGCTTGGATCCCAAGACAAACACTGAAGCTTTCTTT.